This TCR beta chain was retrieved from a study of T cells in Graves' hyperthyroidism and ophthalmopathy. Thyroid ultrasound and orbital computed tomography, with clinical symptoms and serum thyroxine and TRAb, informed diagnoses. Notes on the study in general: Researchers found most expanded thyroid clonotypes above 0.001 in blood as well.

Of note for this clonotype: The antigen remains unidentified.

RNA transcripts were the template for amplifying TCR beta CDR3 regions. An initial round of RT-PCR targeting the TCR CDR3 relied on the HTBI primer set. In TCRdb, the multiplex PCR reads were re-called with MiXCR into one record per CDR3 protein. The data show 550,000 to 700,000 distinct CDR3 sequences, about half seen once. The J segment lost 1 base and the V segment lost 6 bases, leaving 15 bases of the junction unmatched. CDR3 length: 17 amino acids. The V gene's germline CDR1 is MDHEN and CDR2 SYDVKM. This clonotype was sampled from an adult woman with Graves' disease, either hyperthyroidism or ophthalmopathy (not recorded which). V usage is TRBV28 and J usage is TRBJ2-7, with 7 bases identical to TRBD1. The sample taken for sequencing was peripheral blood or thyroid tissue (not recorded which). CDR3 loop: CASRFGRGLHPSYEQYF. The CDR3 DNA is TGTGCCAGCAGGTTTGGCAGGGGGTTACACCCTTCCTACGAGCAGTACTTC.